These T cell receptor beta chains were read from a single sample in a study of radiotherapy plus CTLA-4 blockade in lung cancer. Repertoires were generated with immunoSEQ multiplex PCR, while TCRdb's copy carries only in-frame clones and drops some. The sample lists roughly 92,000 clones, around 87% occurring once. Material: peripheral blood, obtained from a patient treated with radiotherapy plus ipilimumab. These receptors were obtained from a human donor with non-small cell lung cancer who had a partial response to radiotherapy plus ipilimumab. Each CDR3 is given with its conserved first and last residue. Some rows have no size entry. The others give once, few or many, or a class for an expanded clone.

.,TRBJ2-5,TRBV7-2,CASSSGQGAKTQYF
.,TRBJ2-3,TRBV15,CATSTRNTGYPDTQYF
.,.,TRBV6-4,CASSRERGYEQYF
once,TRBJ2-3,TRBV5-1,CASSLAFTDTQYF
few,TRBJ1-1,TRBV5-8,CASSPGQDFPEAFF
.,TRBJ1-5,TRBV5-6,CASSLYQGWGNQPQHF
.,TRBJ1-5,TRBV19,CASSVLGGQISNQPQHF
.,TRBJ2-1,TRBV7-2,CASSLEDSNSYNEQFF
.,TRBJ2-1,TRBV19,CASTRGLAAPNEQFF
.,TRBJ2-1,TRBV5-4,CASSLTSGNEQFF
few,TRBJ2-2,TRBV7-9,CASSFGGSTGELFF
few,TRBJ1-2,TRBV7-9,CASSYGPDRRHYGYTF
.,TRBJ2-5,TRBV6-1,CASSKQGKETQYF
.,TRBJ2-5,TRBV5-1,CASSSGRGYQETQYF
.,TRBJ2-3,TRBV27,CASLPQGSTDTQYF
once,.,TRBV28,CASSDIRTGVSYEQYF
once,TRBJ1-6,TRBV7-8,CASSGSQSSPLHF
.,TRBJ2-3,TRBV27,CASRSNLGSTQYF
.,TRBJ1-2,TRBV6-5,CASRRERDYGYTF
once,TRBJ2-5,TRBV18,CASSPTSPDRGRETQYF
.,TRBJ2-7,TRBV28,CASSLGLDYGEQYF
.,TRBJ1-1,TRBV5-6,CASSDMTARNTEAFF
.,TRBJ2-5,TRBV5-4,CASSPATKETQYF
.,TRBJ2-3,TRBV2,CASSDARASSTDTQYF
.,TRBJ1-1,TRBV6-1,CASRGQGKNTEAFF
.,TRBJ1-5,TRBV6-5,CASSRQQSQPQHF
.,TRBJ2-1,TRBV6-4,CASSDASGRKFF
few,TRBJ1-1,TRBV6-5,CASSYRVNTEAFF
.,TRBJ2-4,TRBV28,CASSSGTGGLVAKNIQYF
few,TRBJ2-7,TRBV10-3,CAISGASGRANEQYF
once,TRBJ2-1,TRBV19,CASSSGNRGTYNEQFF
.,TRBJ2-1,TRBV5-1,CASSLPRSSYNEQFF
.,TRBJ2-2,TRBV2,CASSQQGATSAGELFF
.,TRBJ2-1,TRBV12-5,CASGRRLDDNEQFF
.,TRBJ1-5,TRBV6-5,CASSRDRGEIQPQHF
few,TRBJ1-1,TRBV28,CASSLSPWTGNENTEAFF
.,TRBJ2-5,TRBV7-2,CASSLGDRDQETQYF
.,TRBJ1-3,TRBV7-8,CASSPLTGRKGGNTIYF
.,TRBJ2-2,TRBV5-1,CASSLGQISTGELFF
.,TRBJ1-4,TRBV7-2,CASRSNEKLFF
.,TRBJ2-7,TRBV11-3,CASSSGVQGAEQYF
.,TRBJ2-3,TRBV5-1,CASSHTETTDTQYF
.,TRBJ1-5,TRBV9,CASSVGEGNQPQHF
.,TRBJ2-7,TRBV7-8,CASSLVDEGTYEQYF